The 14 T cell receptor beta chains presented below share a single source sample, sequenced in a study of patients and donors after allogeneic stem cell transplantation (dated by TCRdb to 2020 to 2021). The library relied on RT-PCR. TCRdb records NextSeq 550 as the sequencer. TCRdb ran its own pipeline on the public reads, namely fastp trimming at Q25 and MiXCR clone calling, and kept in-frame beta chains. One record per CDR3 amino acid sequence lists the most common genes and DNA. The sample contains approximately 140,000 distinct CDR3 sequences, roughly two fifths of them found a single time. The ten top clones hold 50% to 65% of the sample. The sample comprised blood, either unsorted or a sorted T cell fraction (not recorded which). These receptors were obtained from a human donor who was either an allogeneic HSCT recipient or a stem cell or donor lymphocyte infusion donor (not recorded which). It is not recorded whose cells these are; they may come from a transplant donor.

CDR3 DNA: TGCGCCAGCAGCATAGCACAGGGGAGTAATGAAAAACTGTTTTTT. Translated: CASSIAQGSNEKLFF. The V and J genes are TRBV4-3 and TRBJ1-4; 7 bases map to TRBD1. Germline V lookup: CDR1 LGHNA, CDR2 YSLEER. With V trimmed by 5 bases and J by 4 bases, 7 bases remained unmatched. The CDR3 has 15 residues.

Only a few counts were recorded for this clonotype. V and J are TRBV6-5 and TRBJ2-4; D is uncertain. Per germline, CDR1 MNHEY and CDR2 SVGAGI. This CDR3 is 14 amino acids long. V shed 2 bases and J shed 6 bases, with 11 bases lying between them. CDR3 nucleotides: TGTGCCAGCAGTTACGCAGCGCCGGCAAACATTCAGTACTTC. The encoded protein is CASSYAAPANIQYF.

This clonotype was detected a few times. The chain recombines TRBV12-3 or TRBV12-4 with TRBJ2-3; D is tentatively TRBD1 or TRBD2 (5 bases each). This CDR3 comprises 12 residues. Trimming shortened V by 3 bases and J by 5 bases, and 6 bases separated the two germline ends. DNA for the CDR3: TGTGCCAGCAGTTTTGGGGGAGATACGCAGTATTTT. Its protein is CASSFGGDTQYF.

The V call is TRBV4-2, the J call TRBJ2-3; D might be TRBD1 or TRBD2, each matching 5 bases. Germline V CDR1 and CDR2: LGHNA, YNFKEQ. The V and J ends lost 0 bases and 3 bases respectively, with 7 bases between them. CDR3 size: 14 residues. The CDR3 here is CASSQDGGTDTQYF. In DNA form, the CDR3 reads TGTGCCAGCAGCCAAGATGGGGGTACAGATACGCAGTATTTT.

The chain joins TRBV6-1 to TRBJ1-1; TRBD1 agrees at 8 bases. The CDR3 sequence is 16 residues long. From germline, CDR1 is MNHNS and CDR2 SASEGT. V was clipped by 5 bases and J by 0 bases; unmatched bases: 8. The DNA for the CDR3 is TGTGCCAGCAGTCATCCTACGGGACAGGTGAACACTGAAGCTTTCTTT. As protein: CASSHPTGQVNTEAFF.

This clonotype was counted only a few times. The gene calls are TRBV6-4 and TRBJ1-2; unclear D gene. The CDR3 sequence is 12 residues long. Trimming removed 3 bases at V and 4 bases at J, with 6 bases between. Per germline, CDR1 MRHNA and CDR2 SNTAGT. This CDR3 is CASSEDGYGYTF. As DNA, the CDR3 is TGTGCCAGCAGTGAAGATGGCTATGGCTACACCTTC.

The sample holds a few counts of this clonotype. Written as DNA, the CDR3 is TGTGCCAGCGGGACCGCGACAGGGGGATACAATGAGCAGTTCTTC. Amino acids: CASGTATGGYNEQFF. This chain connects TRBV12-3 or TRBV12-4 to TRBJ2-1, with 9 bases fitting TRBD1. The CDR3 has 15 residues. J gave up 4 bases and V 8 bases, and 9 bases lay outside the gene matches.

As for this clonotype: The junction shows a germline mismatch at one end, possibly a read error. This chain joins TRBV20-1 and TRBJ1-5, with D hard to call. The germline V gene has CDR1 DFQATT and CDR2 SNEGSKA (reference sequence). The CDR3 is 14 residues long. The CDR3: CSATRSSRNQHQHF. The CDR3 DNA is TGCAGTGCAACCCGGTCCTCTCGGAATCAGCACCAGCATTTT.

This chain joins TRBV5-1 and TRBJ1-1; 7 bases map to TRBD1. The CDR3 totals 13 residues. Per germline, CDR1 SGHRS and CDR2 YFSETQ. The V gene end was trimmed by 5 bases and the J gene end by 1 base; junction bases not matched to a gene: 2. The CDR3: CASSYRGNTEAFF. The CDR3 DNA reads as TGCGCCAGCAGTTACAGGGGGAACACTGAAGCTTTCTTT.

This chain uses TRBV4-1 with TRBJ2-2; TRBD1 aligns across 7 bases. V lost 4 bases to trimming and J lost 3 bases; unmatched junction nucleotides: 8. The CDR3 covers 16 residues. Germline values: CDR1 MGHRA, CDR2 YSYEKL. The CDR3 sequence: CASSPPTGAHTGELFF. The CDR3 nucleotides are TGCGCCAGCAGCCCACCCACAGGGGCACACACCGGGGAGCTGTTTTTT.

The table lists this clonotype with a few counts. The chain has TRBV27 and TRBJ1-1, with no clear D. Germline lookup yields CDR1 MNHEY and CDR2 SMNVEV (reference sequence). This CDR3 is 15 amino acids long. The ends were cut back, 3 bases at V and 0 bases at J, with 11 bases in the middle. The CDR3 sequence: CASSLVNPMNTEAFF. In nucleotides, the CDR3 is TGTGCCAGCAGTTTGGTGAACCCAATGAACACTGAAGCTTTCTTT.

This clonotype has a handful of counts. This chain uses TRBV12-3 or TRBV12-4 with TRBJ1-3; no clear D gene. This CDR3 region has 15 residues. Trimming took 3 bases from V and 0 from J, leaving 9 bases between them. CDR3 sequence reads: CASSFWGPSGNTIYF. The CDR3 DNA reads as TGTGCCAGCAGTTTCTGGGGTCCCTCTGGAAACACCATATATTTT.

This clonotype came up a few times. J is TRBJ2-2 and V is TRBV9; no firm D call. The CDR3 runs to 14 residues. V lost 0 bases to trimming and J lost 3 bases, with 6 bases between them. Germline-derived CDR1 and CDR2 are SGDLS and YYNGEE. CDR3 in DNA: TGTGCCAGCAGCGTAGTACAAGACACCGGGGAGCTGTTTTTT. Translated, it gives CASSVVQDTGELFF.

This clonotype was recorded once. The gene calls are TRBV12-3 or TRBV12-4 and TRBJ1-4; D remains ambiguous. V shed 6 bases and J shed 6 bases, with 11 bases lying between them. This CDR3 is built from 13 residues. This CDR3 is CASRAGLDEKLFF. In DNA form, the CDR3 reads TGTGCCAGCAGGGCTGGGTTGGATGAAAAACTGTTTTTT.